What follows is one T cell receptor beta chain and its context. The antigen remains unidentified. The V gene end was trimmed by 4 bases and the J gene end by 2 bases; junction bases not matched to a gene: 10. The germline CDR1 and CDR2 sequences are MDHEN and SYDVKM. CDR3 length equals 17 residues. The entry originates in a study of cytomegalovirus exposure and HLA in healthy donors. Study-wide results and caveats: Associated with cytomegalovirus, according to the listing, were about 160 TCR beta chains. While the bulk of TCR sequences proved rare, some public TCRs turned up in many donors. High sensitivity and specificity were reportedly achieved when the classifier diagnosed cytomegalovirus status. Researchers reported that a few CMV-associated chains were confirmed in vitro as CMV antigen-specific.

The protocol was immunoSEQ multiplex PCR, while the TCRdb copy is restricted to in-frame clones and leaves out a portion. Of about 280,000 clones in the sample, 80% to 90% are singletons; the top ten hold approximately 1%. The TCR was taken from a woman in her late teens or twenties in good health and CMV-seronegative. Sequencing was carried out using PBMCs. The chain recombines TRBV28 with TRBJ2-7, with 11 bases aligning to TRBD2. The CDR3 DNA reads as TGTGCCAGCAGTTCCCTACCGACTAGCGGGGACACCTACGAGCAGTACTTC. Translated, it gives CASSSLPTSGDTYEQYF.